A selection of T cell receptor beta chains follows, all from one sample in a study of identifying expanded T cells in peripheral blood. Generated by immunoSEQ multiplex PCR, the TCRdb table keeps only in-frame clones and is missing some. The repertoire has roughly 63,000 clones, approximately 80% of them found once; the top ten carry approximately 19%. The sequenced sample consisted of blood. The receptors were sampled from a person aged 18 to 75 in good health. Each CDR3 is given with its conserved first and last residue.

CDR3 length | V gene | CDR3 protein
14 | TRBV2 | CASKSWAANYGYTF
12 | TRBV11-2 | CASSSDRGTQYF
13 | TRBV2 | CASSGLAYGELFF
14 | TRBV18 | CASSPLGGHTEAFF
12 | TRBV7-9 | CASSLVRDEQFF
14 | TRBV4-1 | CASSQDHYTGELFF
18 | TRBV30 | CAWSRQVFLGPQNYGYTF
16 | TRBV4-1 | CASSQDRYAGANVLTF
13 | TRBV29-1 | CSVLAGATDTQYF
19 | TRBV5-8 | CASSLGGRGGPRSGNIQYF
14 | TRBV4-1 | CASSQDRSPNEQFF
17 | TRBV5-1 | CASSPLMGRAGNSPLHF
13 | TRBV6-5 | CASSYWGGDTQYF
14 | TRBV2 | CASSDGTSYSPLHF
15 | TRBV29-1 | CSVESGAGANYGYTF
14 | TRBV14 | CASSHRRKGAEAFF
13 | TRBV5-1 | CASSSTGQRALHF
15 | TRBV7-3 | CASSPDGRSYNEQFF
16 | TRBV6-1 | CASSVREGRGANVLTF
15 | TRBV7-9 | CASSTRDSLNTEAFF
13 | TRBV30 | CAWSATEQETQYF
14 | TRBV18 | CASSRDGRRYGYTF
15 | TRBV12-1 | CASSPPRDLQETQYF
13 | TRBV9 | CASSPRGGNEQFF
13 | TRBV7-2 | CASSKGPTQGYTF
14 | TRBV30 | CAWSLKTGAHEQFF
13 | TRBV12-5 | CASGLSPGTEAFF
13 | TRBV9 | CASTGQGSDTQYF
15 | TRBV19 | CASSPARGGITEAFF
12 | TRBV27 | CASSGSAGELFF
15 | TRBV7-3 | CASSFKAGGFSEQFF
17 | TRBV29-1 | CSVDRGGLAGGTGELFF
13 | TRBV10-1 | CASSLGWTGELFF